A selection of T cell receptor beta chains follows, all from one sample in a study of cytomegalovirus exposure and HLA in healthy donors. TCRdb keeps only in-frame clones here, not all; method: immunoSEQ multiplex PCR. The sample contains 150,000 to 200,000 clones, approximately 78% of which appear only once. The source material was PBMCs. The receptor source for this set is a male donor in good health and CMV-seropositive. The CDR3 runs from the conserved cysteine through the conserved F or W. Fields, in order: D gene, J gene, V gene, clone size, CDR3 DNA, CDR3 protein. The D gene is left open where the match is weak. Part of the rows lack a size; the others show once, few, many or a class for expanded clones.

>TRBD1|TRBJ1-2|TRBV6-1|NA
TGTGCCAGCAGTGAAAGGGGGACAGGCTATGTCTATGGCTACACCTTC
CASSERGTGYVYGYTF
>NA|TRBJ1-2|TRBV4-1|NA
TGCGCCAGCAGCACTACCCCACAGGGTGGGGGCTACACCTTC
CASSTTPQGGGYTF
>NA|TRBJ1-5|TRBV5-6|NA
TGTGCCAGCAGCTTGGGAGAAGACAGGCCCCAGCCCCAGCATTTT
CASSLGEDRPQPQHF
>NA|TRBJ2-7|TRBV25-1|NA
TGTGCCAGCACAACCGGGGTCTACGAGCAGTACTTC
CASTTGVYEQYF
>NA|TRBJ1-2|TRBV6-1|NA
TGTGCCAGCAGTGAAGTCAAGAGCGCAGGGCGGAACTATGGCTACACCTTC
CASSEVKSAGRNYGYTF
>NA|TRBJ2-3|TRBV5-1|NA
TGCGCCAGCAGCTCTCCGGGATCGGATACGCAGTATTTT
CASSSPGSDTQYF
>NA|TRBJ2-5|TRBV4-1|once
TGCGCCAGCAGCCAAAACCCCCGGAAGGGGGGGGCGATTATTGAGACCCAGTACTTC
CASSQNPRKGGAIIETQYF
>TRBD1|TRBJ2-7|TRBV6-5|NA
TGTGCCAGCAGTCGTCCCGGGACAGCCTCCTACGAGCAGTACTTC
CASSRPGTASYEQYF
>TRBD1|TRBJ2-7|TRBV11-3|NA
TGTGCCAGCAGCTTGGGCAGGGGGCTGTCCTACGAGCAGTACTTC
CASSLGRGLSYEQYF
>TRBD2|TRBJ2-1|TRBV5-4|NA
TGTGCCAGCAGCTCAGATAGCGGGGGCTTCGGGAATGAGCAGTTCTTC
CASSSDSGGFGNEQFF
>NA|TRBJ1-2|TRBV28|NA
TGTGCCAGCAGAACAGGATACGACAACTATGGCTACACCTTC
CASRTGYDNYGYTF
>NA|TRBJ2-5|TRBV7-8|NA
TGTGCCAGCAGCTTAGGCCAAACTTCTAGACCCACCCAAGAGACCCAGTACTTC
CASSLGQTSRPTQETQYF
>NA|TRBJ1-4|TRBV6-1|NA
TGTGCCAGCACTAAGGGGCTGGGTGAAAAACTGTTTTTT
CASTKGLGEKLFF
>TRBD2|TRBJ2-2|TRBV10-3|NA
TGTGCCATCAGTGATCTACTAGCGGGAGCCTCCGGCGGCACCGGGGAGCTGTTTTTT
CAISDLLAGASGGTGELFF
>NA|TRBJ1-1|TRBV5-1|NA
TGCGCCAGCAGCTTGGCAGGGAAAGGCACTGAAGCTTTCTTT
CASSLAGKGTEAFF
>NA|TRBJ1-4|TRBV19|few
TGTGCCAGTAGTACCACCGGGAGAAGGGAAGAAAAACTGTTTTTT
CASSTTGRREEKLFF
>TRBD1|TRBJ2-4|TRBV7-2|NA
TGTGCCAGCAGCTTCACCCGGACAGGGGGCTGGAACAGTCAGTACTTC
CASSFTRTGGWNSQYF